This T cell receptor (beta chain) was recorded in a study of blood T cell repertoires in COVID-19. Study overall: Acute and convalescent COVID-19 specimens originated in the United States, Italy and Spain. From T cells, B-cell-depleted T cells, or PBMCs came the material, which was cDNA or gDNA.

In the source study's methods: Cell counts per sample came from amplifying reference gene primers. The repertoire was sequenced with immunoSEQ multiplex PCR; TCRdb's copy has only in-frame clones and lacks some. V, J and clone size reflect that table, while D and trimming were determined from the DNA. This sample has around 34,000 clones, with about four fifths found just once. Trimming cost V 0 bases and J 6 bases; bases outside gene matches: 10. Germline V lookup: CDR1 SGHDT, CDR2 YYEEEE. The CDR3 contains 17 residues. This receptor was taken from a man in his forties or fifties with acute or convalescent COVID-19. The chain is built from TRBV5-6 and TRBJ1-5; TRBD1 agrees at 9 bases. Sequencing used peripheral blood. This CDR3 is CASSLGVRDREGQPQHF. The CDR3 DNA sequence: TGTGCCAGCAGCTTGGGGGTCCGGGACAGGGAAGGTCAGCCCCAGCATTTT.